This T cell receptor beta chain was recovered during a study of blood T cells in healthy people across ages. Primers used in a second PCR of about 7 to 11 cycles were a sample-barcoded 5' primer and a J-beta primer mix. Each CDR3 protein is one row after TCRdb ran MiXCR on the 5' RACE reads. The data contain 700,000 to 850,000 distinct CDR3 sequences, around half of them seen just once; the ten biggest clones take up approximately 40%. CDR1 KGHSH and CDR2 LQKENI come from the germline V gene. The CDR3 length is 16 residues. V lost 6 bases, J lost 10 bases, and 13 bases stayed unmatched. This rearrangement joins TRBV18 to TRBJ1-6; TRBD1 matches 9 bases. This receptor was identified in an elderly man in good health. The sequencing sample was made of blood. The CDR3 nucleotides are TGTGCCAGCTCGCCTCCGGGACAGGGCCTAAAATCACCCCTCCACTTT. Its translation: CASSPPGQGLKSPLHF.